The 20 T cell receptor beta chains given below trace back to one sample, sequenced in a study of PD-1 blockade in classical Hodgkin lymphoma. Time point of the sample: cycle 4 day 1 (C4D1), after around six weeks of nivolumab. There was relapse after autologous stem cell transplantation in every patient, and there was variation in brentuximab vedotin exposure. Some clones are missing from TCRdb's copy, which holds only in-frame ones; the method was immunoSEQ multiplex PCR. This table has roughly 9,900 clones, more than 75% appearing once. Specimen: peripheral blood mononuclear cells (PBMCs), collected before the fourth cycle of nivolumab. The origin of the receptors is a human donor with classical Hodgkin lymphoma.

The chain links TRBV18 to TRBJ1-5; TRBD1 matches 8 bases. The V segment lost 3 bases and the J segment 0 bases; nucleotides outside the gene matches: 16. CDR3 size: 20 residues. Germline V CDR1 and CDR2: KGHSH, LQKENI. For the CDR3, the DNA is TGTGCCAGCTCACCGCTGGGGACGTTGACAGGGGATTATAGCAATCAGCCCCAGCATTTT. This encodes CASSPLGTLTGDYSNQPQHF.

The chain employs TRBV29-1 and TRBJ1-2; 9 positions agree with TRBD1. CDR3 length: 15 residues. V shed 6 bases, J shed 4 bases, and the junction held 12 bases outside the gene matches. Germline CDR1 is SQVTM and CDR2 is ANQGSEA. The CDR3 DNA reads as TGCAGCGTCGACTTCCCGGGACAGGGAGTCTATGGCTACACCTTC. Translated, it gives CSVDFPGQGVYGYTF.

CDR3 sequence reads: CASSQDMTGLAGKAFF. CDR3 in DNA: TGCGCCAGCAGCCAAGATATGACAGGACTCGCAGGGAAAGCTTTCTTT. The chain is built from TRBV4-1 and TRBJ1-1, with D maybe TRBD1 (6 bases). V was trimmed by 0 bases and J by 9 bases, leaving 20 bases between them. The V gene's germline CDR1 is MGHRA and CDR2 YSYEKL. The CDR3 is 16 residues long.

The rearrangement joins TRBV21-1 to TRBJ2-2; TRBD1, the table's D call, was not compared with the DNA. TRBV21-1 is reported as a pseudogene. CDR3 length: 21 residues. As DNA, the CDR3 is TGTGCCAGCAGCAAAAAAAAATTCCTGGAGGACAGGGGGCTCGGCACCGGGGAGCTGTTTTTT. Its translation is CASSKKKFLEDRGLGTGELFF.

The chain is built from TRBV11-3 and TRBJ2-1; no definite D call. CDR3 length equals 15 residues. In germline, CDR1 is SGHNT, CDR2 YENEEA. Trimming shortened V by 1 base and J by 6 bases, and 13 bases separated the two germline ends. The CDR3 DNA is TGTGCCAGCAGCTTAGGACTGACTTCTATCAATGAGCAGTTCTTC. Amino acids: CASSLGLTSINEQFF. The variable domain in full, with the rest retrieved from reference TRBV11-3 and TRBJ2-1, is EAGVVQSPRYKIIEKKQPVAFWCNPISGHNTLYWYLQNLGQGPELLIRYENEEAVDDSQLPKDRFSAERLKGVDSTLKIQPAELGDSAVYLCASSLGLTSINEQFFGPGTRLTVL.

The chain couples TRBV2 to TRBJ1-1, with 7 bases aligning to TRBD1. This CDR3 is 14 amino acids long. The junction had 6 bases not matched to a gene; V was cut back by 2 bases and J by 6 bases. Germline V gene data show CDR1 as SNHLY and CDR2 as FYNNEI. DNA for the CDR3: TGTGCCAGCAGTGAATTGACAGGGCGGTCTGAAGCTTTCTTT. Translating gives CASSELTGRSEAFF.

The chain employs TRBV7-8 and TRBJ1-1; 7 nucleotides agree with TRBD1. The CDR3 length is 15 residues. Germline V gene sequence: CDR1 SGHVS, CDR2 FQNEAQ. J lost 1 base, V lost 3 bases, and 5 bases had no gene match. CDR3 amino acids: CASSFETGSNTEAFF. In DNA, the CDR3 is TGTGCCAGCAGCTTCGAGACAGGGTCGAACACTGAAGCTTTCTTT.

The gene calls are TRBV18 and TRBJ1-5; 8 bases line up with TRBD1. V trimming: 6 bases; J trimming: 6 bases; junction bases outside the gene matches: 7. CDR3 length: 14 residues. CDR1 and CDR2 (germline): KGHSH, LQKENI. CDR3 in amino acids: CASSTDREGQPQHF. DNA of the CDR3: TGTGCCAGCTCGACGGACAGGGAAGGTCAGCCCCAGCATTTT.

The chain couples TRBV7-2 to TRBJ1-4; possibly TRBD1 for D (5 bases). The germline V and J ends were trimmed by 3 bases and 8 bases, with 13 bases remaining between them. The CDR3 has 14 residues. Germline CDR1 reads SGHTA; CDR2 reads FQGNSA. Here the CDR3 reads CASSLYGQTEKLFF. DNA for the CDR3: TGTGCCAGCAGCTTGTATGGACAAACCGAAAAACTGTTTTTT.

By proportion, this clone is medium-sized (0.01 to 0.1%). This chain links TRBV11-2 with TRBJ1-1, with no clear D. Germline lookup yields CDR1 SGHAT and CDR2 FQNNGV. Deletions cut 5 bases from V and 1 base from J, with 8 bases between. This CDR3 is 13 amino acids long. CDR3 protein: CASSTTENTEAFF. CDR3 bases: TGTGCCAGCAGCACCACAGAGAACACTGAAGCTTTCTTT.

V gene TRBV27 combines with J gene TRBJ2-5; weak D call: TRBD1 (5 bases). The CDR3 is 16 amino acids. In germline, CDR1 is MNHEY, CDR2 SMNVEV (reference sequence). The V and J ends lost 8 bases and 5 bases respectively, with 24 bases between them. Here the CDR3 DNA reads TGTGCCAGCGCTCCTTGGGGAAGGGGCTCTAGGGAGACCCAGTACTTC. It codes for CASAPWGRGSRETQYF.

DNA for the CDR3: TGTGCCAGCAGTGACCATGCCGAGGGGACTGAAGCTTTCTTT. It specifies CASSDHAEGTEAFF. V is TRBV6-4 and J is TRBJ1-1, with TRBD1 as a possible D gene (5 bases). CDR1 and CDR2 from the germline V gene are MRHNA and SNTAGT. Trimming pared 2 bases from V and 5 bases from J, leaving 12 bases between. This CDR3 is 14 amino acids long.

The chain recombines TRBV27 with TRBJ2-5, with TRBD1 as a possible D gene (6 bases). V was trimmed by 5 bases and J by 5 bases, leaving 15 bases between them. The CDR3 has 14 residues. Germline-derived CDR1 and CDR2 are MNHEY and SMNVEV (reference sequence). The CDR3 loop reads CASSHWGRSETQYF. The CDR3, as DNA: TGTGCCAGCAGTCACTGGGGGCGAAGTGAGACCCAGTACTTC.

This sequence joins TRBV6-6 and TRBJ1-1, with 11 bases identical to TRBD1. V dropped 2 bases and J dropped 1; count of bases not matched to a gene: 3. The length of the CDR3 is 16 residues. Looked up from germline, CDR1 is MNHNY and CDR2 is SVGAGI (reference sequence). The CDR3, as DNA: TGTGCCAGCAGTTACGGGACAGGGGGGCCGAACACTGAAGCTTTCTTT. Its protein is CASSYGTGGPNTEAFF.

The J gene is TRBJ1-4, the V gene TRBV23-1; no clear D. TRBV23-1 is noted as an ORF with a role that remains uncertain. The CDR3 has 17 residues. V lost 5 bases to trimming and J lost 8 bases, with 24 bases between them. The CDR3 coding sequence is TGCGCCAGCAGTGATCTCTACCCGAGGCAGAGAGTCGAAAAACTGTTTTTT. Its protein is CASSDLYPRQRVEKLFF.

The chain uses TRBV4-1 and TRBJ2-4, with D possibly matching TRBD2 (6 bases). This CDR3 region has 17 residues. V was pared by 0 bases and J by 0 bases, with 12 bases between. CDR1 and CDR2 from the germline V gene are MGHRA and YSYEKL. The CDR3 region is CASSQDSRGLAKNIQYF. The CDR3 DNA follows: TGCGCCAGCAGCCAAGATTCCCGGGGACTAGCCAAAAACATTCAGTACTTC.

This chain uses TRBV7-9 with TRBJ2-5, with TRBD1 as a possible D gene (5 bases). Germline V gene data show CDR1 as SEHNR and CDR2 as FQNEAQ (reference sequence). The CDR3 is made up of 16 amino acids. The V end lost 5 bases, the J end lost 0 bases, and 16 bases lay between the germline ends. As DNA, the CDR3 is TGTGCCAGCAGCCACGGTACAGGCCAGTACCAAGAGACCCAGTACTTC. It encodes CASSHGTGQYQETQYF.

The chain is built from TRBV4-3 and TRBJ2-1; no firm D call. V was pared by 0 bases and J by 3 bases, with 9 bases between. CDR3 size: 15 residues. The germline gives CDR1 LGHNA, CDR2 YSLEER. The CDR3 protein is CASSQDQGHYNEQFF. CDR3 nucleotide sequence: TGCGCCAGCAGCCAAGATCAAGGGCACTACAATGAGCAGTTCTTC.

The chain is built from TRBV25-1 and TRBJ1-5; D call uncertain. Trimming took off 2 bases at V and 15 bases at J, with 20 bases between the two ends. CDR1 is MGHDK and CDR2 is SYGVNS in the germline V gene. The CDR3 totals 14 residues. Here the CDR3 reads CASSETGGRSPSHF. The CDR3 nucleotides are TGTGCCAGCAGTGAAACTGGAGGGCGATCACCCTCGCATTTT.

This chain uses TRBV4-2 with TRBJ1-1, with D possibly matching TRBD1 (5 bases). The CDR3 runs to 12 residues. Germline CDR1 LGHNA, CDR2 YNFKEQ. The germline V and J ends were trimmed by 5 bases and 9 bases, with 13 bases remaining between them. The CDR3 region has the DNA TGTGCCAGCAGCATCTACAGGAGCCAAGCTTTCTTT. Translation: CASSIYRSQAFF.